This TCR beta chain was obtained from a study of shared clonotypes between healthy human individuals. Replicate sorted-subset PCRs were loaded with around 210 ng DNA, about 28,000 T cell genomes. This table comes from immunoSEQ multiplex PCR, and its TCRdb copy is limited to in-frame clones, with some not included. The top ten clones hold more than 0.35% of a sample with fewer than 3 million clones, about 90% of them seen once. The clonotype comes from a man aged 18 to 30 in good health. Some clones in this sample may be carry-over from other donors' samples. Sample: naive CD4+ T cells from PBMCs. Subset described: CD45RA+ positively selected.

CDR3 sequence reads: CASRDRVSTGELFF. For the CDR3, the DNA is TGTGCCAGCAGAGACAGGGTATCCACCGGGGAGCTGTTTTTT. V usage is TRBV2 and J usage is TRBJ2-2; 7 nucleotides match TRBD1. The CDR3 loop spans 14 amino acids. The germline CDR1 and CDR2 sequences are SNHLY and FYNNEI. V was pared by 6 bases and J by 4 bases, with 5 bases of the junction left unmatched.